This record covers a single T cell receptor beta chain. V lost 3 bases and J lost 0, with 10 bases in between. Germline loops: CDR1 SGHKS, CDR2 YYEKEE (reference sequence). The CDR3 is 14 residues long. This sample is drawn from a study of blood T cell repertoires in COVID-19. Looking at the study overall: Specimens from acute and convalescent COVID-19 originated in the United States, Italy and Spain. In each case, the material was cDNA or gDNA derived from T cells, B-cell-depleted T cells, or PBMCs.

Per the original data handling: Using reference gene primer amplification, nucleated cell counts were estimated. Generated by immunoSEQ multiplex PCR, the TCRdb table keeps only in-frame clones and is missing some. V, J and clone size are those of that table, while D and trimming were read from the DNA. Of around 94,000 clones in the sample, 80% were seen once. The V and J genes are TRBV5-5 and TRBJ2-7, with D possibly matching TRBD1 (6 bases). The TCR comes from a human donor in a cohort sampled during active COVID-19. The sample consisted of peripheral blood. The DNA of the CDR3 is TGTGCCAGCAGCTGGGGACATAGCTCCTACGAGCAGTACTTC. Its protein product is CASSWGHSSYEQYF.